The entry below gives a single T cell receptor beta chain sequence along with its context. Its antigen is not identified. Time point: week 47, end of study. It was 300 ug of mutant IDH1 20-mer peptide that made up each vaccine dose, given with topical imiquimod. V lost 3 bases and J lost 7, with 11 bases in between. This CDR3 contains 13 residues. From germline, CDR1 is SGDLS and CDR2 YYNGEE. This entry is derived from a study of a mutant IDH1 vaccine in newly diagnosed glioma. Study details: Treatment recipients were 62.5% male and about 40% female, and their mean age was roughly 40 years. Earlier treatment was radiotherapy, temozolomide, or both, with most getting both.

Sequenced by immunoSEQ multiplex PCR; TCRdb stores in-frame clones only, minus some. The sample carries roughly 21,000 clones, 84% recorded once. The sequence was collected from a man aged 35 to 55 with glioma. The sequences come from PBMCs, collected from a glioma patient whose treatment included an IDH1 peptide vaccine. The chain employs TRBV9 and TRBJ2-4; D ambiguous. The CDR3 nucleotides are TGTGCCAGCAGCGACCACCCGGAGAACATTCAGTACTTC. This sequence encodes CASSDHPENIQYF.